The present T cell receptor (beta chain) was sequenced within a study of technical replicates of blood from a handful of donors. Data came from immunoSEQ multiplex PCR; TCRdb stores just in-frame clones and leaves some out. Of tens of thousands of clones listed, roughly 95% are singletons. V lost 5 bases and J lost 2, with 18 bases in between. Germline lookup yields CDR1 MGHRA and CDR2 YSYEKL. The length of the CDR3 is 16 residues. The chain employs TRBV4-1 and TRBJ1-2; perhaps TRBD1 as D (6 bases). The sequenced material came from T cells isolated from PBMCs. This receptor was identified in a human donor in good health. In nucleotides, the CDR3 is TGCGCCAGCAGCTATTCCCTTAGGGGGAAGAACTATGGCTACACCTTC. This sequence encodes CASSYSLRGKNYGYTF.